The source of this T cell receptor (beta chain) is a study of CD8+ T cells in alopecia areata. Study-level results: Under tofacitinib, numerous expanded lesional clonotypes remained detectable in scalp and blood.

Trimming left V 4 bases short and J 3 bases short, with 11 bases between. Germline V CDR1 and CDR2: SQVTM, ANQGSEA. The CDR3 is 13 residues long. Isolated RNA was reverse transcribed into cDNA used as the sequencing template. This table comes from immunoSEQ multiplex PCR, and its TCRdb copy is limited to in-frame clones, with some not included. The table includes 150,000 to 200,000 clones, about three fifths detected once. The treatment here: oral pan-JAK inhibitor, 5-10 mg twice daily. This clone was observed a handful of times. Antigen specificity is unknown. This specimen was CD4+ T cells sorted from blood, taken at week 24, from a patient treated with tofacitinib. The TCR comes from a human donor with alopecia areata. This chain uses TRBV29-1 with TRBJ2-3, with TRBD2 as a possible D gene (6 bases). The CDR3 region has the DNA TGCAGCGTTGTGCAGGGAGGAACAGATACGCAGTATTTT. Protein sequence: CSVVQGGTDTQYF.